The T cell receptor (beta chain) described here comes from a study of blood T cell repertoires in COVID-19. Study as a whole: Sources were T cells, B-cell-depleted T cells, or PBMCs; the material itself was cDNA or gDNA.

The length of the CDR3 is 17 residues. The V and J ends lost 6 bases and 1 base respectively, with 21 bases between them. From germline, CDR1 is SNHLY and CDR2 FYNNEI. This table comes from immunoSEQ multiplex PCR, and its TCRdb copy is limited to in-frame clones, with some not included. The table shows about 73,000 clones, with about 80% occurring only once. Sequenced material: peripheral blood. This TCR derives from a human donor in a cohort sampled during active COVID-19. This sequence joins TRBV2 and TRBJ2-5; maybe TRBD1 (6 bases). The DNA for the CDR3 is TGTGCCAGCAGGAGGGCAGGTGTAGGGGGATCCCAAGAGACCCAGTACTTC. It is translated as CASRRAGVGGSQETQYF.